This T cell receptor (beta chain) was captured by sequencing in a study of radiotherapy plus CTLA-4 blockade in lung cancer. This CDR3 region has 17 residues. Trimming cost V 2 bases and J 5 bases, with 20 bases left between them. The germline V gene encodes CDR1 KGHSH and CDR2 LQKENI. Here immunoSEQ multiplex PCR was the method, and the copy in TCRdb shows in-frame clones only, minus some. The sample has 55,000 to 65,000 clones; more than 70% are singletons. This clonotype was sampled from a human donor with non-small cell lung cancer who had a complete response to radiotherapy plus ipilimumab. V gene TRBV18 combines with J gene TRBJ2-3; a possible D gene is TRBD1 (5 bases). The input for sequencing was peripheral blood, taken from a patient treated with radiotherapy plus ipilimumab. The CDR3 sequence: CASSPYVGQGQGDTQYF. DNA of the CDR3: TGTGCCAGCTCACCATATGTCGGGCAGGGCCAGGGAGATACGCAGTATTTT.